These 12 T cell receptor beta chains originate from one sample sequenced in a study of CD8+CD57+ T cells in acquired aplastic anemia. Patients chosen for sequencing had CD8+CD57+ cells that had expanded, as shown by flow cytometry. Genomic DNA served as template for TCR beta VDJ and CDR3 profiling. Via MiXCR, TCRdb re-called the reads, giving one row per CDR3 protein. The table lists about 190,000 distinct CDR3 sequences, approximately 50% of them singletons. Source material: sorted CD4+, CD8+, or CD8+CD57+ T cells (not recorded which) from PBMCs. The receptor source for this set is a human donor with aplastic anemia.

In this sample, this clonotype turned up many times. The V call is TRBV7-2, the J call TRBJ1-1, with TRBD1 identical over 7 bases. CDR1 SGHTA and CDR2 FQGNSA come from the germline V gene. Trimming took 0 bases from V and 4 from J; bases not matched to a gene: 8. The CDR3 is 16 amino acids. The CDR3: CASSLAPTGRGTEAFF. Written as DNA, the CDR3 is TGTGCCAGCAGCTTAGCCCCGACAGGGAGGGGCACTGAAGCTTTCTTT.

The chain recombines TRBV7-8 with TRBJ1-1; 7 bases are shared with TRBD1. From germline, CDR1 is SGHVS and CDR2 FQNEAQ. V trimming: 0 bases; J trimming: 1 base; junction bases outside the gene matches: 5. The CDR3 runs 16 residues. CDR3 in DNA: TGTGCCAGCAGCTTAGCCGCAGGGGGGCAGAACACTGAAGCTTTCTTT. Amino acid sequence: CASSLAAGGQNTEAFF.

V usage is TRBV4-2 and J usage is TRBJ2-1; 9 nucleotides line up with TRBD1. In germline, CDR1 is LGHNA, CDR2 YNFKEQ. The CDR3 is 14 residues long. V lost 2 bases to trimming and J lost 8 bases; unmatched junction nucleotides: 4. CDR3 residues: CASSQTDRGDEQFF. The CDR3 bases are TGTGCCAGCAGCCAAACGGACAGGGGTGATGAGCAGTTCTTC.

Turning to this clonotype: A single base separates this from a much larger clone, so it may be a read error. In nucleotides, the CDR3 is TGTGCCAGCAGTAGACAGGGGATCTACGAGCAGTACTTC. Amino acids: CASSRQGIYEQYF. The rearrangement uses TRBV2 and TRBJ2-7, with 8 bases matching TRBD1. The CDR3 totals 13 residues. The trim removed 5 bases at V and 3 bases at J, leaving 3 bases unmatched. CDR1 and CDR2 from the germline V gene are SNHLY and FYNNEI.

As for this clonotype: Its ends do not fully match the called genes, so a read error is possible. The chain is built from TRBV10-2 and TRBJ1-1, with D uncertain. The CDR3 is 14 amino acids. Germline assignment: CDR1 WSHSY and CDR2 SAAADI. CDR3: CASSQEGTHTEAFF. DNA of the CDR3: TGTGCCAGCAGCCAAGAAGGTACACACACTGAAGCTTTCTTT.

As to this clonotype: A single base separates this from a much larger clone, so it may be a read error. The J gene is TRBJ2-5, the V gene TRBV27; D is perhaps TRBD1 (6 bases). Germline V lookup: CDR1 MNHEY, CDR2 SMNVEV (reference sequence). The CDR3 has 14 residues. CDR3 sequence reads: CASSLDGRGETRYF. The DNA of the CDR3 is TGTGCCAGCAGTTTAGATGGCAGGGGAGAGACCCGGTACTTC.

This clonotype was seen a few times. The rearrangement links TRBV2 to TRBJ2-7, with a possible D match to TRBD2 (6 bases). The germline CDR1 and CDR2 sequences are SNHLY and FYNNEI. The CDR3 spans 14 residues. V was shortened by 4 bases and J by 1 base, with 11 bases between the two germline ends. The CDR3 region is CASSGLALSYEQYF. DNA for the CDR3: TGTGCCAGCAGTGGGCTAGCGCTGTCCTACGAGCAGTACTTC.

This clonotype was detected only once. CDR3 in amino acids: CASSSGGLYNEQFF. The DNA of the CDR3 is TGTGCCAGTAGTAGCGGGGGGCTCTACAATGAGCAGTTCTTC. The chain is built from TRBV19 and TRBJ2-1; 8 bases match TRBD2. The CDR3 spans 14 residues. J lost 3 bases, V lost 4 bases, and 2 bases had no gene match. Germline V gives CDR1 LNHDA, CDR2 SQIVND (reference sequence). Looking up the rest from reference TRBV19 and TRBJ2-1 gives the full variable domain: DGGITQSPKYLFRKEGQNVTLSCEQNLNHDAMYWYRQDPGQGLRLIYYSQIVNDFQKGDIAEGYSVSREKKESFPLTVTSAQKNPTAFYLCASSSGGLYNEQFFGPGTRLTVL.

The chain carries TRBV2 and TRBJ1-1; D is ambiguous. Per germline, CDR1 SNHLY and CDR2 FYNNEI. Trimming removed 0 bases from V and 0 bases from J, with 8 bases in between. This CDR3 comprises 15 residues. CDR3 region: CASSEAAAVNTEAFF. CDR3 in DNA: TGTGCCAGCAGTGAAGCCGCCGCGGTGAACACTGAAGCTTTCTTT. The whole variable domain, remainder taken from reference TRBV2 and TRBJ1-1, is EPEVTQTPSHQVTQMGQEVILRCVPISNHLYFYWYRQILGQKVEFLVSFYNNEISEKSEIFDDQFSVERPDGSNFTLKIRSTKLEDSAMYFCASSEAAAVNTEAFFGQGTRLTVV.

The chain combines TRBV15 with TRBJ2-3; 11 nucleotides match TRBD2. The V gene's germline CDR1 is LNHNV and CDR2 YYDKDF (reference sequence). With 5 bases clipped from V and 4 bases from J, the junction kept 8 bases outside the gene matches. The CDR3 has 16 residues. The CDR3 loop reads CATSAGLAADADTQYF. The CDR3 coding sequence is TGTGCCACCAGCGCGGGACTAGCGGCGGACGCAGATACGCAGTATTTT.

The chain links TRBV20-1 to TRBJ2-3, with 7 bases that match TRBD2. Germline V gene data show CDR1 as DFQATT and CDR2 as SNEGSKA (reference sequence). J gave up 3 bases and V 3 bases, and 3 bases lay outside the gene matches. The CDR3 runs 13 residues. In DNA, the CDR3 is TGCAGTGCTAGGTGGCGGGAGACAGATACGCAGTATTTT. Amino acids: CSARWRETDTQYF.

The rearrangement joins TRBV12-3 or TRBV12-4 to TRBJ2-7, with D perhaps TRBD1 (6 bases). Trimming took off 6 bases at V and 7 bases at J, with 10 bases between the two ends. The CDR3 covers 11 residues. This CDR3 reads CASRGAGEQYF. CDR3 DNA: TGTGCCAGCAGGGGGGCCGGTGAGCAGTACTTC.